This TCR beta chain was found in a study of blood T cell repertoires in COVID-19. Study in general: The analysed material was cDNA or gDNA that came from T cells, B-cell-depleted T cells, or PBMCs.

Trimming took 6 bases from V and 2 from J, leaving 7 bases between them. CDR1 and CDR2 (germline): LNHDA, SQIVND (reference sequence). The CDR3 totals 12 residues. This clone was observed a single time. The data were produced by immunoSEQ multiplex PCR, yet TCRdb's version contains in-frame clones alone and is incomplete. The table shows around 470,000 clones, with roughly 89% occurring only once. The clonotype was recovered from a man between 18 and 35 years old with COVID-19, enrolled during active disease. This rearrangement joins TRBV19 to TRBJ2-5; tentatively, D is TRBD1 (5 bases). The material sequenced was peripheral blood. This CDR3 is CASRRGQETQYF. In nucleotides, the CDR3 is TGTGCCAGTAGAAGGGGTCAAGAGACCCAGTACTTC.